These 15 T cell receptor beta chains came from one sample sequenced in a study of regulatory T cells in long-lasting Graves disease. Building of the TCR beta libraries involved iRepertoire HTBI primers and Arm-PCR of CDR3 regions. TCRdb used MiXCR to reprocess the multiplex PCR reads, holding one entry per CDR3 protein. The top ten hold 29% of the sample, which has 310,000 or so distinct CDR3 sequences, 15% to 20% seen once. Sample time point: persistent/refractory GD, antithyroid drugs over 5 years with positive TRAb. PBMCs provided the RNA from which the TCR library was made. Sequencing was performed on peripheral blood mononuclear cells (PBMCs), taken when the disease was refractory, from a patient treated with antithyroid drugs. The receptors here all came from a female donor with Graves disease.

A remark on this clonotype: The conserved phenylalanine or tryptophan is not found at the CDR3 terminus, so this likely reflects a read error. The chain joins TRBV5-4 to TRBJ1-1; no reliable D call. Between the trimmed V and J ends, which lost 3 bases and 1 base, there was a span of 10 bases. The germline V gene encodes CDR1 SGHNT and CDR2 YYREEE (reference sequence). The CDR3 covers 14 residues. Written as DNA, the CDR3 is TGTGCCAGCAGCTGGAACAGCAGGAACACTGAAGCTTTCTTG. Translation: CASSWNSRNTEAFL.

As concerns this clonotype: The CDR3 does not close with the conserved phenylalanine or tryptophan, likely indicating a read error. This chain joins TRBV27 and TRBJ1-5, with D possibly matching TRBD1 (6 bases). Germline CDR1 MNHEY, CDR2 SMNVEV (reference sequence). The CDR3 has 14 residues. V lost 6 bases and J 0 bases, leaving 9 bases between the germline ends. The CDR3 DNA sequence: TGTGCCAGCAGCAAGACAGGTAGCAATCAGCCCCAGCATCTT. It codes for CASSKTGSNQPQHL.

This clonotype was picked up a small number of times. V is TRBV5-1 and J is TRBJ2-7, with a tentative D call TRBD1 (5 bases). The CDR3 runs 14 residues. The V end lost 1 base, the J end lost 5 bases, and 13 bases lay between the germline ends. The germline gives CDR1 SGHRS, CDR2 YFSETQ. The chain's CDR3 is CASSLRQGSHEQYF. The CDR3 nucleotides read TGCGCCAGCAGCTTGAGGCAGGGTTCCCACGAGCAGTACTTC.

This clonotype was observed many times. The chain joins TRBV2 to TRBJ1-5; D is ambiguous. The length of the CDR3 is 13 residues. The V end was cut by 6 bases, the J end by 5 bases, with 11 bases between. The germline gives CDR1 SNHLY, CDR2 FYNNEI. CDR3 sequence (DNA): TGTGCCAGCAGAGCTAACACGGATCAGCCCCAGCATTTT. Translating it yields CASRANTDQPQHF.

This clonotype was observed at least ten times. The rearrangement links TRBV7-8 to TRBJ2-7, with D hard to call. The CDR3 runs 15 residues. Germline V lookup: CDR1 SGHVS, CDR2 FQNEAQ. V was trimmed by 5 bases and J by 0 bases, leaving 14 bases between them. CDR3 nucleotide sequence: TGTGCCAGCAGCGCCACAAGGCCCACCTCCTACGAGCAGTACTTC. Translation gives CASSATRPTSYEQYF.

This clonotype was detected only a few times. The chain has TRBV20-1 and TRBJ1-5; tentative D call: TRBD1 (5 bases). V lost 7 bases, J lost 6 bases, and 13 bases lay in between. CDR1 and CDR2 (germline): DFQATT, SNEGSKA (reference sequence). The CDR3 loop spans 12 amino acids. The CDR3 DNA follows: TGCAGTGTAGGGGACGGGCTTCAGCCCCAGCATTTT. Translation: CSVGDGLQPQHF.

On this clonotype itself: Relative to the germline gene, one junction end is altered; a read error may explain this. The chain combines TRBV5-1 with TRBJ2-7; 7 bases are shared with TRBD1. This CDR3 spans 15 amino acids. Looked up from germline, CDR1 is SGHRS and CDR2 is YFSETQ. CDR3 in amino acids: CASSLAGTVDYEQYF. The DNA for the CDR3 is TGTGCCAGCAGCTTGGCTGGGACAGTCGATTACGAGCAGTACTTC.

Ten or more counts support this clonotype. This chain joins TRBV12-3 or TRBV12-4 and TRBJ2-5, with D possibly matching TRBD1 (6 bases). The CDR3 has 13 residues. With 6 bases removed from V and 5 bases from J, the gap between germline ends came to 13 bases. CDR3 bases: TGTGCCAGCAGGTACCAGGGGTCGGAGACCCAGTACTTC. Translated, it gives CASRYQGSETQYF.

This rearrangement joins TRBV6-5 to TRBJ2-3, with 11 bases fitting TRBD2. CDR1 is MNHEY and CDR2 is SVGAGI in the germline V gene. V lost 1 base and J lost 0; bases outside the gene matches: 9. The CDR3 consists of 19 residues. The CDR3 spells CASSYFLTSGTTSTDTQYF. CDR3 nucleotides: TGTGCCAGCAGTTACTTTTTGACTAGCGGGACTACTAGCACAGATACGCAGTATTTT.

This chain uses TRBV20-1 with TRBJ2-5; TRBD1 might be the D (5 bases). The CDR3 spans 14 residues. The ends were cut back, 3 bases at V and 0 bases at J, with 11 bases in the middle. Germline assignment: CDR1 DFQATT and CDR2 SNEGSKA (reference sequence). The CDR3 protein is CSASLQAYQETQYF. The CDR3 DNA sequence: TGCAGTGCTAGTTTACAGGCGTACCAAGAGACCCAGTACTTC.

This clonotype was observed a few times. The CDR3 sequence is CASSLFGGVEGEQYF. The CDR3 nucleotides read TGTGCCAGCAGTTTATTCGGGGGGGTAGAGGGCGAGCAGTACTTC. This sequence joins TRBV12-3 or TRBV12-4 and TRBJ2-7, with 8 nucleotides matching TRBD2. Germline trimming cut 2 bases from V and 6 bases from J; bases unmatched to any gene: 9. There are 15 residues in the CDR3.

The V and J genes are TRBV27 and TRBJ2-2; D is possibly TRBD1 (6 bases). The V gene lost 4 bases and the J gene lost 3 bases, with 9 bases spanning the gap. This CDR3 contains 14 residues. Looked up from germline, CDR1 is MNHEY and CDR2 is SMNVEV (reference sequence). This chain's CDR3 is CASSWAGDTGELFF. DNA for the CDR3: TGTGCCAGCAGTTGGGCAGGGGACACCGGGGAGCTGTTTTTT.

This clonotype was observed many times. This chain links TRBV6-1 with TRBJ2-5; 8 nucleotides line up with TRBD2. The ends lost 10 bases at V and 4 bases at J; junction bases unmatched: 11. Germline values: CDR1 MNHNS, CDR2 SASEGT. CDR3 size: 14 residues. CDR3 in amino acids: CATLSTSGGETQYF. Written as DNA, the CDR3 is TGTGCCACCCTAAGTACTAGCGGCGGAGAGACCCAGTACTTC.

V usage is TRBV14 and J usage is TRBJ2-1; D gene uncertain. The V end lost 3 bases, the J end lost 4 bases, and 13 bases lay between the germline ends. The CDR3 runs to 15 residues. The germline V gene encodes CDR1 SGHDN and CDR2 FVKESK. In nucleotides, the CDR3 is TGTGCCAGCAGCCAGAGCTGGCCCTTTTACAATGAGCAGTTCTTC. Translating it yields CASSQSWPFYNEQFF.

The DNA for the CDR3 is TGTGCCAGCAGGCCCCGGGACAGGAGCTACTCCTACGAGCAGTACTTC. This codes for CASRPRDRSYSYEQYF. The rearrangement links TRBV2 to TRBJ2-7, with 8 positions matching TRBD1. With V trimmed by 6 bases and J by 0 bases, 10 bases remained unmatched. Germline V lookup: CDR1 SNHLY, CDR2 FYNNEI. The CDR3 contains 16 residues.